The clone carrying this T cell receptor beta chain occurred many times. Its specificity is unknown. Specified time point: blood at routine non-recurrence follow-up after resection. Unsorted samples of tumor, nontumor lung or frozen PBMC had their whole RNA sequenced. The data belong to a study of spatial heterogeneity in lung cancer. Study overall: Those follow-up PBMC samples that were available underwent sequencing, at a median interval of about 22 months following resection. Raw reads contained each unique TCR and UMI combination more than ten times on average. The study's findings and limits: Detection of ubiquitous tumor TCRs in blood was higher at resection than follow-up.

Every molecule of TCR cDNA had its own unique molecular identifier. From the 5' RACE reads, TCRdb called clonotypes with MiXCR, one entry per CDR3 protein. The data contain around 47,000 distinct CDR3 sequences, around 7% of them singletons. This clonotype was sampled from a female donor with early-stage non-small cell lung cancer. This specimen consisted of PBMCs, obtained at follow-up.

CDR3 sequence (DNA): TGTGCCAGCAGCATATCAGGGAACACTGAAGCTTTCTTT. Its protein product is CASSISGNTEAFF. The chain has TRBV7-8 and TRBJ1-1; D unclear. The CDR3 is 13 amino acids. Germline V lookup: CDR1 SGHVS, CDR2 FQNEAQ. Trimming pared 5 bases from V and 1 base from J, leaving 8 bases between.